This TCR beta chain comes out of a study of cytomegalovirus exposure and HLA in healthy donors. Study-wide findings and caveats: The tendency of first-cohort TCR clusters to co-occur in the 120 or so validation repertoires was the finding of a later analysis.

The donors were in the roughly 120-subject validation cohort; that cohort was separate from the roughly 730-subject first cohort. Germline V gives CDR1 LNHDA, CDR2 SQIVND (reference sequence). V was pared by 5 bases and J by 3 bases, with 8 bases of the junction left unmatched. This CDR3 is built from 15 residues. Only in-frame clones appear in the TCRdb table, and some are missing; sequencing was by immunoSEQ multiplex PCR. The sample carries about 120,000 clones, roughly 83% recorded once. Of note for this clone: The target antigen is unknown.

The TCR was taken from a man between 18 and 29 years old in good health and CMV-seronegative. This rearrangement joins TRBV19 to TRBJ2-3; TRBD2 matches at 7 bases. Sequencing was carried out using PBMCs. CDR3 DNA sequence: TGTGCCAGTAGTCCCGGGTACGGGAGGACAGATACGCAGTATTTT. This translates into CASSPGYGRTDTQYF. Using reference TRBV19 and TRBJ2-3 for the parts outside the CDR3, the full variable domain is DGGITQSPKYLFRKEGQNVTLSCEQNLNHDAMYWYRQDPGQGLRLIYYSQIVNDFQKGDIAEGYSVSREKKESFPLTVTSAQKNPTAFYLCASSPGYGRTDTQYFGPGTRLTVL.